This T cell receptor beta chain stems from a study of beta chain features in type 1 diabetes. At the level of the study: On cell yields, gender and age, patients and healthy donors were similar.

The isolated RNA, all of it, was reverse transcribed, so expressed TCRB transcripts were what got sequenced. Clones were read by immunoSEQ multiplex PCR, and TCRdb kept only the in-frame ones, dropping some. The data contain around 340,000 clones, around 9.3% of them singletons. V was clipped by 5 bases and J by 7 bases; unmatched bases: 8. The CDR3 sequence is 15 residues long. The germline CDR1 and CDR2 sequences are SGHAT and FQNNGV. On this clone: Its antigen is still unknown.

Findings and caveats of the study: Patients and controls would be equally affected if PCR favored shorter templates. Moderate but significant shortening of TCRB CDR3s was recorded in all four CD4+ subsets from Type 1 diabetes patients.

Sample: central memory CD4+ T cells from blood. V gene TRBV11-2 combines with J gene TRBJ2-1; TRBD2 matches 10 bases. This TCR derives from a young man with type 1 diabetes. The CDR3: CASSTTSGAGNEQFF. CDR3 DNA sequence: TGTGCCAGCAGCACAACTAGCGGGGCAGGGAATGAGCAGTTCTTC.